A single sample is the source of the 3 T cell receptor beta chains below, sequenced in a study of blood T cell repertoires in COVID-19 (dated by TCRdb to about 2020). The protocol used for the library was the immunoSEQ multiplex PCR assay. TCRdb retrieved this table from immuneACCESS and kept in-frame rearrangements only. Not all clones are present; in checked studies, unresolved V genes account for under half, and no reason is known for the remainder. This sample gives 98,000 or so clones in total; 84% of them show up just once. The ten largest make up approximately 27% of the sample. The sequenced sample was peripheral blood. These receptors all stem from a man in his sixties with acute or convalescent COVID-19.

Regarding this clone: The same CDR3 arises from other DNA sequences in this sample as well. This chain joins TRBV20-1 and TRBJ1-1; 7 bases line up with TRBD1. V dropped 5 bases and J dropped 4; count of bases not matched to a gene: 1. The CDR3 covers 11 residues. Per germline, CDR1 DFQATT and CDR2 SNEGSKA (reference sequence). The CDR3 nucleotides read TGCAGTGCTTCAGGGGGCACTGAAGCTTTCTTT. Amino acids: CSASGGTEAFF.

The chain couples TRBV10-2 to TRBJ2-7; the match to TRBD1 covers 9 bases. The V and J ends lost 6 bases and 5 bases, in that order; junction bases with no gene match: 8. The CDR3 has 14 amino acids. CDR1 and CDR2 from the germline V gene are WSHSY and SAAADI. In DNA, the CDR3 is TGCGCCAGCAGATCCCCGGGACAGGGTGACGAGCAGTACTTC. Translating it yields CASRSPGQGDEQYF.

This clone showed up just a few times. The chain recombines TRBV6-5 with TRBJ2-2; 9 bases align to TRBD1. CDR1 is MNHEY and CDR2 is SVGAGI in the germline V gene. The CDR3 totals 15 residues. The J segment lost 4 bases and the V segment lost 10 bases, leaving 10 bases of the junction unmatched. The CDR3 coding sequence is TGTGCCACCAAAACACAGGGGGCGAGCACCGGGGAGCTGTTTTTT. Residues: CATKTQGASTGELFF.